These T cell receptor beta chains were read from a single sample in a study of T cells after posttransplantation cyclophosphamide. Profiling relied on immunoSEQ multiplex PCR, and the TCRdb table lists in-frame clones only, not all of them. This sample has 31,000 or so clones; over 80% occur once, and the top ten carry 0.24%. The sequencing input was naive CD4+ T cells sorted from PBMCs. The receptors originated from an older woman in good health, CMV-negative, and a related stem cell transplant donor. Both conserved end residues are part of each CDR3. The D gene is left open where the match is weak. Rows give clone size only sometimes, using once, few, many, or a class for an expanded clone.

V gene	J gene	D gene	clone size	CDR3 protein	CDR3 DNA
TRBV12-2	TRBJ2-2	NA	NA	CASRLGRTGVDTGELFF	TGTGCAAGTCGCTTGGGTCGGACAGGGGTGGACACCGGGGAGCTGTTTTTT
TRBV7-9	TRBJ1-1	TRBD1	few	CASSQDRAQAFF	TGTGCCAGCAGCCAAGACAGGGCCCAAGCTTTCTTT
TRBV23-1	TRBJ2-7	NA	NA	CASSQSTVIISYEQYF	TGCGCCAGCAGTCAATCGACAGTCATTATCTCCTACGAGCAGTACTTC
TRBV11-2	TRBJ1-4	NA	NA	CASSLGQVATNEKLFF	TGTGCCAGCAGCTTAGGCCAGGTTGCAACTAATGAAAAACTGTTTTTT
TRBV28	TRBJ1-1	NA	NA	CASIRRGTEAFF	TGTGCCAGCATCAGGCGGGGGACTGAAGCTTTCTTT
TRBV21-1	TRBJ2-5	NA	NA	CASSKGGSGIETQYF	TGTGCCAGCAGCAAAGGTGGTAGCGGGATCGAGACCCAGTACTTC
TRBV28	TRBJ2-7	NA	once	CASTLLLASYEQYF	TGTGCCAGCACCCTCCTCCTAGCTTCCTACGAGCAGTACTTC
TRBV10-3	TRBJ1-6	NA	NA	CAISDRVIGSYNSPLHF	TGTGCCATCAGTGACAGGGTGATAGGTTCATATAATTCACCCCTCCACTTT
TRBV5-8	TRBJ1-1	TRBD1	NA	CASSHLTGANTEAFF	TGTGCCAGCAGCCACTTAACAGGGGCGAACACTGAAGCTTTCTTT
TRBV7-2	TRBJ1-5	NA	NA	CASSPHLGQPQHF	TGTGCCAGCAGCCCTCATCTGGGCCAGCCCCAGCATTTT
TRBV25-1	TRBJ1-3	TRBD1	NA	CASSELGTGGNTIYF	TGTGCCAGCAGTGAATTGGGGACAGGGGGAAACACCATATATTTT
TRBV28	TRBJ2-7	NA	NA	CASSPSREQYF	TGTGCCAGCAGTCCCTCTCGCGAGCAGTACTTC
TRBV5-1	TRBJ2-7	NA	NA	CASRPMQGGAYYEQYF	TGCGCCAGCAGACCGATGCAGGGCGGAGCCTACTACGAGCAGTACTTC
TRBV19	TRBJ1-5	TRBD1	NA	CASSIPQGSNQPQHF	TGTGCCAGTAGTATCCCACAGGGGAGCAATCAGCCCCAGCATTTT
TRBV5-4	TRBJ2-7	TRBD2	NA	CASSRGGPSYEQYF	TGTGCCAGCAGCCGCGGGGGGCCCTCCTACGAGCAGTACTTC
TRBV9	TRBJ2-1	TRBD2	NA	CASSVEAGWNNEQFF	TGTGCCAGCAGCGTAGAAGCGGGGTGGAACAATGAGCAGTTCTTC
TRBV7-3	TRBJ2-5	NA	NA	CASSPGEPQETQYF	TGTGCCAGCAGCCCCGGGGAGCCCCAAGAGACCCAGTACTTC